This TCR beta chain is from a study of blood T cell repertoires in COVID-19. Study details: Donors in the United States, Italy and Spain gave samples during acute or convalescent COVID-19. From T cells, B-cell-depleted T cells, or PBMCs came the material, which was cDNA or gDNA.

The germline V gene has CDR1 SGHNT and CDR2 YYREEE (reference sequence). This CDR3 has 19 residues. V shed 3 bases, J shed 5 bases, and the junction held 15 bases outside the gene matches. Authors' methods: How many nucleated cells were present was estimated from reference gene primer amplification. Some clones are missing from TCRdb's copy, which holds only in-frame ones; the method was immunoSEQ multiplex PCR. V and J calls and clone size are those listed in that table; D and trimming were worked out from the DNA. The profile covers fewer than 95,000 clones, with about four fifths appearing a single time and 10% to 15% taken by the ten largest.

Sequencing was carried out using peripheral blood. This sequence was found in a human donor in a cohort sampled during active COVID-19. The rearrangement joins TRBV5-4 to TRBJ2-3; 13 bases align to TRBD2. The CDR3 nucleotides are TGTGCCAGCAGCTCTGCTCGAGGTAGACTAGCGGGAGGCGGAGATACGCAGTATTTT. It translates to CASSSARGRLAGGGDTQYF.